This T cell receptor (beta chain) was captured in a study of T cells in Graves' hyperthyroidism and ophthalmopathy. Germline CDR1 is LNHDA and CDR2 is SQIVND (reference sequence). V was pared by 5 bases and J by 2 bases, with 4 bases of the junction left unmatched. The CDR3 has 14 amino acids. Amplified regions were TCR beta CDR3 sequences from RNA transcripts. The HTBI primer set drove a first-round RT-PCR of the TCR CDR3. TCRdb re-called the multiplex PCR reads with MiXCR, one entry per CDR3 protein. The sample gives about 400,000 distinct CDR3 sequences, about 14% of which show up once; over 25% is in the top ten.

Sample: blood. The rearrangement joins TRBV19 to TRBJ2-3; TRBD1 matches at 7 bases. The source of this sequence is a man aged 45-65 years with Graves' ophthalmopathy. The CDR3 DNA is TGTGCCAGTAGTGAGACAGGGACCACAGATACGCAGTATTTT. Its protein is CASSETGTTDTQYF.